The rows below give T cell receptor beta chains drawn from one sample of a study of blood T cell repertoires in COVID-19. TCRdb keeps only in-frame clones here, not all; method: immunoSEQ multiplex PCR. The table lists approximately 280,000 clones, around 85% of them singletons. Sequenced sample: peripheral blood. Every receptor here comes from a man aged 50 or older with active or convalescent COVID-19. The CDR3 runs from the conserved cysteine through the conserved F or W. The order of the fields is D gene, V gene, J gene, clone size, CDR3 protein. D genes are given only for firm matches. Not every row has a clone size; where given, it reads once, few, many or a size class.

.	TRBV5-4	TRBJ2-7	.	CASSLSSSYEQYF
.	TRBV30	TRBJ2-7	once	CAFHGQGGEQYF
TRBD1	TRBV2	TRBJ2-5	.	CASRTGETQYF
.	TRBV12-3/TRBV12-4	TRBJ1-5	.	CASSLWGGPQHF
.	TRBV16	TRBJ1-5	once	CASSRPWTDQPQHF
TRBD1	TRBV10-3	TRBJ2-2	.	CAIAPGTGNTGELFF
TRBD1	TRBV2	TRBJ1-6	.	CASGQVLKSSPLHF
TRBD1	TRBV30	TRBJ2-7	.	CAWGRDRDEGQYF
.	TRBV18	TRBJ1-5	.	CASSPGVGRDSNQPQHF
.	TRBV30	TRBJ1-6	once	CAWSVGDNSPLHF
.	TRBV18	TRBJ1-1	.	CASSPQQGNTEAFF
TRBD1	TRBV28	TRBJ1-3	.	CASSRTGGLVGNTIYF